A single sample gave rise to the 22 T cell receptor beta chains below, sequenced in a study of early T cells in non-severe SARS-CoV-2 infection. In TCRdb, the 5' RACE reads were re-called with MiXCR into one record per CDR3 protein. The profile shows under 85,000 distinct CDR3 sequences, more than 10% of them singletons. Sequenced input: whole blood. These receptors were collected from an adult who was a healthcare worker with PCR-confirmed SARS-CoV-2 infection or an uninfected control (not recorded which).

The chain has TRBV21-1 and TRBJ2-7; the table gives TRBD2 as D, unverified against the DNA. TRBV21-1 represents a pseudogene. This CDR3 comprises 15 residues. CDR3 residues: CASKNTLGSSYEQYF. CDR3 in DNA: TGTGCCAGCAAGAACACCCTCGGGAGCTCCTACGAGCAGTACTTC.

To note about this clonotype: Germline is not matched at one junction end, which may reflect a read error. The V gene is TRBV29-1, the J gene TRBJ2-7; D not resolved. The CDR3 has 12 amino acids. The germline V gene has CDR1 SQVTM and CDR2 ANQGSEA. This CDR3 reads CSVEGSSYEQYF. The CDR3 bases are TGCAGCGTGGAAGGCAGTTCCTACGAGCAGTACTTC.

This clonotype appeared a few times. V and J are TRBV14 and TRBJ1-2; no firm D call. Germline assignment: CDR1 SGHDN and CDR2 FVKESK. The CDR3 loop spans 12 amino acids. The V end lost 3 bases, the J end lost 5 bases, and 7 bases lay between the germline ends. The CDR3 protein is CASSQSDYGYTF. The CDR3 DNA is TGTGCCAGCAGCCAGTCAGATTATGGCTACACCTTC.

The table lists this clonotype with many counts. V is TRBV29-1 and J is TRBJ2-2; no reliable D call. V was shortened by 3 bases and J by 5 bases, with 10 bases between the two germline ends. The CDR3 runs to 13 residues. Germline loops: CDR1 SQVTM, CDR2 ANQGSEA. CDR3 nucleotides: TGCAGCGTTGAGCTGGAAGGTACCGGGGAGCTGTTTTTT. This encodes CSVELEGTGELFF.

In its sample, this clonotype was seen a few times. A junction end diverges from the germline sequence, so it may reflect a read error. The chain combines TRBV7-2 with TRBJ2-3; 8 bases are shared with TRBD1. Per germline, CDR1 SGHTA and CDR2 FQGNSA. This CDR3 is built from 14 residues. The CDR3 is CVSRGDRSTDTQYF. CDR3 nucleotides: TGTGTCAGCAGGGGGGACAGGAGCACAGATACGCAGTATTTT.

This clonotype was found a few times. V usage is TRBV10-2 and J usage is TRBJ2-3; D gene ambiguous. The CDR3 is made up of 14 amino acids. Germline lookup yields CDR1 WSHSY and CDR2 SAAADI. V was trimmed by 4 bases and J by 0 bases, leaving 8 bases between them. The CDR3 sequence: CASSAPTSTDTQYF. CDR3 coding DNA: TGCGCCAGCAGTGCCCCAACGAGCACAGATACGCAGTATTTT.

This clonotype was seen a few times. The genes are TRBV11-2 and TRBJ2-2; no definite D call. Germline V lookup: CDR1 SGHAT, CDR2 FQNNGV. The CDR3 has 14 residues. With 0 bases removed from V and 2 bases from J, the gap between germline ends came to 4 bases. This chain's CDR3 is CASSLDVNTGELFF. CDR3 in DNA: TGTGCCAGCAGCTTAGACGTCAACACCGGGGAGCTGTTTTTT.

This clonotype occurred many times. The chain's CDR3 is CSVEQGENTEAFF. CDR3 nucleotides: TGCAGCGTTGAGCAGGGGGAGAACACTGAAGCTTTCTTT. J is TRBJ1-1 and V is TRBV29-1; 7 bases line up with TRBD1. Trimming removed 3 bases from V and 1 base from J; junction bases left unmatched: 2. Germline CDR1 SQVTM, CDR2 ANQGSEA. This CDR3 region has 13 residues.

This clonotype occurred a few times. The V call is TRBV6-2 or TRBV6-3, the J call TRBJ1-1; D possibly corresponds to TRBD1 (6 bases). This CDR3 has 14 residues. The germline V gene has CDR1 MNHEY and CDR2 SVGEGT. V shed 5 bases and J shed 0 bases, with 10 bases lying between them. CDR3 DNA: TGTGCCAGCAGTCTCACAGGGTTGAACACTGAAGCTTTCTTT. Its protein is CASSLTGLNTEAFF.

The chain joins TRBV5-1 to TRBJ2-5, with D maybe TRBD2 (6 bases). Germline loops: CDR1 SGHRS, CDR2 YFSETQ. V lost 5 bases and J lost 3, with 17 bases in between. This CDR3 has 15 residues. Here the CDR3 reads CASRRIPGGKETQYF. In DNA, the CDR3 is TGCGCCAGCAGACGGATCCCCGGGGGAAAAGAGACCCAGTACTTC. Full variable domain (outside the CDR3, taken from reference TRBV5-1 and TRBJ2-5): KAGVTQTPRYLIKTRGQQVTLSCSPISGHRSVSWYQQTPGQGLQFLFEYFSETQRNKGNFPGRFSGRQFSNSRSEMNVSTLELGDSALYLCASRRIPGGKETQYFGPGTRLLVL.

This clonotype came up many times. This rearrangement joins TRBV2 to TRBJ2-1; D is possibly TRBD1 or TRBD2 (5 bases each). Trimming removed 7 bases at V and 0 bases at J, with 10 bases between. Germline values: CDR1 SNHLY, CDR2 FYNNEI. CDR3 size: 14 residues. The CDR3 DNA is TGTGCCAGCAACGGGGCCATCTCCTACAATGAGCAGTTCTTC. Translation gives CASNGAISYNEQFF.

This chain connects TRBV27 to TRBJ2-2, with D possibly TRBD1 on 6 matching bases. V was pared by 6 bases and J by 7 bases, with 6 bases between. CDR1 and CDR2 (germline): MNHEY, SMNVEV (reference sequence). The CDR3 spans 11 residues. The DNA for the CDR3 is TGTGCCAGCAGAGGGGGCGGGGAGCTGTTTTTT. Its translation is CASRGGGELFF.

This clonotype was found many times. The chain couples TRBV29-1 to TRBJ2-1, with D unclear. CDR1 and CDR2 (germline): SQVTM, ANQGSEA. The CDR3 has 10 amino acids. Trimming removed 4 bases from V and 8 bases from J, with 6 bases in between. CDR3 DNA sequence: TGCAGCGTTGGAGTAGATGAGCAGTTCTTC. As protein: CSVGVDEQFF.

The chain has TRBV7-9 and TRBJ2-7; the D gene is possibly TRBD1 (5 bases). The CDR3 sequence is 13 residues long. Germline CDR1 reads SEHNR; CDR2 reads FQNEAQ (reference sequence). V lost 5 bases to trimming and J lost 5 bases, with 13 bases between them. The CDR3 spells CASSRQQVDEQYF. CDR3 bases: TGTGCCAGCAGCCGACAGCAAGTTGACGAGCAGTACTTC.

This clonotype was observed many times. V gene TRBV18 combines with J gene TRBJ1-1, with D possibly matching TRBD1 (6 bases). This CDR3 comprises 14 residues. V lost 3 bases and J 5 bases, leaving 13 bases between the germline ends. Germline loops: CDR1 KGHSH, CDR2 LQKENI. The CDR3 here is CASSPKGGATEAFF. Here the CDR3 DNA reads TGTGCCAGCTCACCCAAGGGGGGCGCGACTGAAGCTTTCTTT. The variable domain in full, with the rest retrieved from reference TRBV18 and TRBJ1-1, is NAGVMQNPRHLVRRRGQEARLRCSPMKGHSHVYWYRQLPEEGLKFMVYLQKENIIDESGMPKERFSAEFPKEGPSILRIQQVVRGDSAAYFCASSPKGGATEAFFGQGTRLTVV.

Only a few counts were recorded for this clonotype. This rearrangement joins TRBV6-5 to TRBJ2-3, with D tentatively TRBD2 (6 bases). V lost 0 bases to trimming and J lost 6 bases, with 7 bases between them. CDR3 length: 13 amino acids. Germline V gene data show CDR1 as MNHEY and CDR2 as SVGAGI. In nucleotides, the CDR3 is TGTGCCAGCAGTTACTCGCTAGCGGATACGCAGTATTTT. It codes for CASSYSLADTQYF.

This clonotype was found many times. The chain uses TRBV30 and TRBJ1-2, with 9 bases that match TRBD1. The CDR3 length is 17 residues. The germline gives CDR1 GTSNPN, CDR2 SVGIG (reference sequence). The V segment lost 5 bases and the J segment 4 bases; nucleotides outside the gene matches: 17. This chain's CDR3 is CAWVHAMDRGESYGYTF. The CDR3 DNA reads as TGTGCCTGGGTTCACGCTATGGACAGGGGAGAAAGCTATGGCTACACCTTC.

This clonotype was observed a handful of times. This chain joins TRBV5-1 and TRBJ2-2, with D possibly being TRBD1 (6 bases). CDR3 size: 14 residues. Trimming took off 2 bases at V and 4 bases at J, with 9 bases between the two ends. Germline V gene lookup returns CDR1 SGHRS and CDR2 YFSETQ. The CDR3 spells CASSLQGSTGELFF. The CDR3 DNA reads TGCGCCAGCAGCTTACAGGGTAGCACCGGGGAGCTGTTTTTT.

This clonotype was detected many times. This sequence joins TRBV7-6 and TRBJ1-1; 10 nucleotides line up with TRBD1. The ends lost 4 bases at V and 4 bases at J; junction bases unmatched: 0. There are 13 residues in the CDR3. CDR1 and CDR2 (germline): SGHVS, FNYEAQ. The CDR3 spells CASSWTGGTEAFF. For the CDR3, the DNA is TGTGCCAGCAGCTGGACAGGGGGCACTGAAGCTTTCTTT.

V is TRBV6-5 and J is TRBJ1-6, with D unclear. The CDR3 has 11 amino acids. Trimming left V 4 bases short and J 9 bases short, with 4 bases between. Germline CDR1 MNHEY, CDR2 SVGAGI. In DNA, the CDR3 is TGTGCCAGCAGTTCGGGTTCACCCCTCCACTTT. Protein product: CASSSGSPLHF.

The rearrangement joins TRBV12-3 or TRBV12-4 to TRBJ2-1; D not certain. Trimming cost V 5 bases and J 8 bases, with 7 bases left between them. The CDR3 is 11 amino acids. For the CDR3, the DNA is TGTGCCAGCAGTCAAGCAGATGAGCAGTTCTTC. It codes for CASSQADEQFF.

This clonotype has more than one count but fewer than ten. The rearrangement joins TRBV6-1 to TRBJ2-7, with D hard to call. Trimming left V 1 base short and J 0 bases short, with 4 bases between. Germline V gene lookup returns CDR1 MNHNS and CDR2 SASEGT. The CDR3 contains 13 residues. CDR3 protein: CASSEGPSYEQYF. The CDR3 nucleotides read TGTGCCAGCAGTGAAGGGCCCTCCTACGAGCAGTACTTC.